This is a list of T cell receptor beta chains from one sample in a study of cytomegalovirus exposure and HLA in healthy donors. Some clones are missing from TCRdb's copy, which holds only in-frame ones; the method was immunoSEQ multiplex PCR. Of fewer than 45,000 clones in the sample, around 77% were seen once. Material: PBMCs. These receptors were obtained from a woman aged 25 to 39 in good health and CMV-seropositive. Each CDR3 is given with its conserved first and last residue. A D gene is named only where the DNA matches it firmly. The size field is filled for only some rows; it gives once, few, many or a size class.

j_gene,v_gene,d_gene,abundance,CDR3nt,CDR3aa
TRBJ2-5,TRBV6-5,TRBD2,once,TGTGCCAGCAGTTACGGCTCTAGCGGGAGTGGCGAGTACTTC,CASSYGSSGSGEYF
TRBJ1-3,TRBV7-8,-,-,TGTGCCAGCAGCTTAGCAACAGCTTCCTCTGGAAACACCATATATTTT,CASSLATASSGNTIYF
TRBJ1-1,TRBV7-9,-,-,TGTTCCAGCAGCTTAAATGAGGGCCGAGCTTTCTTT,CSSSLNEGRAFF
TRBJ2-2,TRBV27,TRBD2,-,TGTGCCAGCCAAAGCGGGGGGGTATCGGTCGGGGAGCTGTTTTTT,CASQSGGVSVGELFF
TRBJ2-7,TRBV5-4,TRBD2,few,TGTGCCAGCAGCCCCGGGGTGACTAGCGGGAGCATTATAACCTACGAGCAGTACTTC,CASSPGVTSGSIITYEQYF
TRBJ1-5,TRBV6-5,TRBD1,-,TGTGCCAGCAGTTACTCCCCGGGACAGCAGCCCCAGCATTTT,CASSYSPGQQPQHF
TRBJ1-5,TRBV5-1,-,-,TGCGCCAGCAGCTTAATGGGACATACCAATCAGCCCCAGCATTTT,CASSLMGHTNQPQHF
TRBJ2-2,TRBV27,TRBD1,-,TGTGCCAGCAGTATAACAGGGGGGATAGCCTACACCGGGGAGCTGTTTTTT,CASSITGGIAYTGELFF
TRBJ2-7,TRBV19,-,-,TGTGCCAGTAGTACTCGATCCGCGGCCGAGCAGTACTTC,CASSTRSAAEQYF
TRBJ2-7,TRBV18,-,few,TGTGCCAGCTCACCGCGTGCCTTCTACGAGCAGTACTTC,CASSPRAFYEQYF
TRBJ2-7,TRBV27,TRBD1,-,TGTGCCAGCGAACCGGGACAGGCTACTCGGGGTTTC,CASEPGQATRGF
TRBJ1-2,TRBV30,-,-,TGTGCCTGGAGTGTACGACTGAGCAGGGGAACTTTTATCGACTATGGCTACACCTTC,CAWSVRLSRGTFIDYGYTF
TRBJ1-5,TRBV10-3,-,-,TGTGCCATCAGTGACGGGGGAGGGAGCAATCAGCCCCAGCATTTT,CAISDGGGSNQPQHF
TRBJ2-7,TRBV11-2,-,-,TGTCCCAGCAGCCTGAGGGACGGAGGGACCTACGAGCAGTACTTC,CPSSLRDGGTYEQYF
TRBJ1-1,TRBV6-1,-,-,TGTGCCAGCAGTGAATCGGGGGAAGGCACTGAAGCTTTCTTT,CASSESGEGTEAFF
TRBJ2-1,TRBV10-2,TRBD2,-,TGCGCCAGCATTCTTAGCGGGAGCTATGAGCAGTTCTTC,CASILSGSYEQFF
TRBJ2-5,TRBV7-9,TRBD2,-,TGTGCCAGCAGCTTAGTTGCGGGAGCAACACAAGAGACCCAGTACTTC,CASSLVAGATQETQYF
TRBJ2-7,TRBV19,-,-,TGTGCCAGTAGTATCCGGGCTGCGGGCGAGCAGTACTTC,CASSIRAAGEQYF
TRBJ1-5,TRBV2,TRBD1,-,TGTGCCAGCAGCGGACAACAGGGGGCTGTTCAGCCCCAGCATTTT,CASSGQQGAVQPQHF
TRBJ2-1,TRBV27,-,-,TGTGCCAGCAGTCTCACAGGGTTCTACAATGAGCAGTTCTTC,CASSLTGFYNEQFF